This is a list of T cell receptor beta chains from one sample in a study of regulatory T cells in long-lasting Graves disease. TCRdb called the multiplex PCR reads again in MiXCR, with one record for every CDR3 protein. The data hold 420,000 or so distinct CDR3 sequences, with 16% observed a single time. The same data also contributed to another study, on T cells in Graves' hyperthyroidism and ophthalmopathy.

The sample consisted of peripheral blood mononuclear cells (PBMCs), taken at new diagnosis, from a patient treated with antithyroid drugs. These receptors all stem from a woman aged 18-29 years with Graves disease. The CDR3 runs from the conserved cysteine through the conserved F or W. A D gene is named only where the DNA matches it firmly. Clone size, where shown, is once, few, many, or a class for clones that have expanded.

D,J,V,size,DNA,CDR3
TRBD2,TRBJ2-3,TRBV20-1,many,TGCAGTGCTAGAGGGGCCGATGCGGGAGGTACCGATACGCAGTATTTT,CSARGADAGGTDTQYF
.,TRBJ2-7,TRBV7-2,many,TGTGCCAGCAGCTTAGCCACGAGCGGGTTCTCCTACGAGCAGTACTTC,CASSLATSGFSYEQYF
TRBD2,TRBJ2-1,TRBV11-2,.,TGTGCCAGCAGTCCATCAGCGGGACCATACAATGAGCAGTTCTTC,CASSPSAGPYNEQFF
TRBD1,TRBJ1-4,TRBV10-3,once,TGTGCCATCAGTCCCGACAGGGGGCGAGGAGAAAAACTGTTTTTT,CAISPDRGRGEKLFF
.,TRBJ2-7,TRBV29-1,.,TGCAGCGTTGACGTCAACTCCTACGAGCAGTACTTC,CSVDVNSYEQYF
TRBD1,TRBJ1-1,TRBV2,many,TGTGCCAGCACTAAGGACAGGGTGACTGAAGCTTTCTTT,CASTKDRVTEAFF
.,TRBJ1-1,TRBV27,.,TGTGCCAGCAGTTTCACAAAGAACACTGAAGCTTTCTTT,CASSFTKNTEAFF
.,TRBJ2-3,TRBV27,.,TGTGCCCTCGGGCAGGGACCTCTAGATACGCAGTATTTT,CALGQGPLDTQYF
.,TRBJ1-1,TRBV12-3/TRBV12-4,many,TGTGCCAGCATGATTGACAGAAACACTGAAGCTTTCTTT,CASMIDRNTEAFF
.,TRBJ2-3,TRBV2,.,TGTGCCAGCAGTGTTCGTATTGGCACAGATACGCAGTATTTT,CASSVRIGTDTQYF
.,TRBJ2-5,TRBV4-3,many,TGCGCCAGCAGCCAAGATCTGACTAGCCAAGAGACCCAGTACTTC,CASSQDLTSQETQYF
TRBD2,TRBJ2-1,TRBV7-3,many,TGTGCCAGCAGCCCAGAGCTACTAGCGGGCCTGGGAGAGCAGTTCTTC,CASSPELLAGLGEQFF
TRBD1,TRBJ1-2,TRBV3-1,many,TGTGCCAGCAGCTCAGGACAGGGGATCTATGGCTACACCTTC,CASSSGQGIYGYTF
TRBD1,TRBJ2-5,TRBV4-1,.,TGCGCCAGCAGCCAAGCAGGGACAGTACAAGAGACCCAGTACTTC,CASSQAGTVQETQYF
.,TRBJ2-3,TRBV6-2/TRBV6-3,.,TGTGCCAGCAGTTACTGGGCTAGAACAGATACGCAGTATTTT,CASSYWARTDTQYF
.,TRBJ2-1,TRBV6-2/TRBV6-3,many,TGTGCCAGCAGTTACATGGGGGGGCGCAATGAGCAGTTCTTC,CASSYMGGRNEQFF
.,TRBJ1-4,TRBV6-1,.,TGTGCCAGCAGCTCGGGACAATTTAATGAAAAACTGTTTTTT,CASSSGQFNEKLFF
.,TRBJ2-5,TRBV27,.,TGTGCCAGCAGTTTAGTCAGGGAGGCTGAGACCCAGTACTTC,CASSLVREAETQYF
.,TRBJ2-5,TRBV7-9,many,TGTGCCAGCAGCCCCACTCTCCGGGATGCGGAGACCCAGTACTTC,CASSPTLRDAETQYF
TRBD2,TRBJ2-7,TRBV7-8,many,TGTGCCAGCACCACTCTGGTCTGGGGCGGGAGTAATCGGTACGAGCAGTACTTC,CASTTLVWGGSNRYEQYF
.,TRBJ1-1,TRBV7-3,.,TGTGCCAGCAGCTTTGGAGGGGCCACTGAAGCTTTCTTT,CASSFGGATEAFF
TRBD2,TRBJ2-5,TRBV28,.,TGTTCGGGGGGAATGGGAGAGACCCAGTACTTC,CSGGMGETQYF
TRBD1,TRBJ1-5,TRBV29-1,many,TGCAGCGTTGAAACAGGGGGCGGTAATCAGCCCCAGCATTTT,CSVETGGGNQPQHF
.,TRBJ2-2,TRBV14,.,TGTGCCAGCAGCCAAGTGGCAGGGCTTAACACCGGGGAGCTGTTTTTT,CASSQVAGLNTGELFF
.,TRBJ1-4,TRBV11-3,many,TGTGCCAGCAGCTTAGCGGGATCTCGGGGGGAAAAACTGTTTTTT,CASSLAGSRGEKLFF
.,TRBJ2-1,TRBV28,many,TGTGCCAGCAGTCTCCCTTTAGGGAATGAGCAGTTCTTC,CASSLPLGNEQFF
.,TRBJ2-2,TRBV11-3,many,TGTGCCAGCAGCTTTGACATAGGCATTGCGAACACCGGGGAGCTGTTTTTT,CASSFDIGIANTGELFF
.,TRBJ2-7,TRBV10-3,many,TGTGCCATCAGTGAGTCCCGTCGCGGGGCCTACGAGCAGTACTTC,CAISESRRGAYEQYF
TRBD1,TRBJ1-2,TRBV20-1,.,TGCAGTGCCGGGGACAGCGTTGTTGGCTACACCTTC,CSAGDSVVGYTF
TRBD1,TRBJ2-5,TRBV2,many,TGTGCCAGCAGTGATTGGGGACAGGGAAAAGAGACCCAGTACTTC,CASSDWGQGKETQYF
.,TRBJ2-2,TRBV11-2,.,TGTGCCAGCAGCTCACTCCGTACAGGGAGCGGGGAGCTGTTTTTT,CASSSLRTGSGELFF
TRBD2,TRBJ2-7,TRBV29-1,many,TGCAGCGCCTTGAATCCCCAGGGACTAGCGGACTCCTACGAGCAGTACTTC,CSALNPQGLADSYEQYF
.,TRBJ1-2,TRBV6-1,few,TGTGCCAGCAGTGAAGCAGGGGACACCTATGGCTACACCTTC,CASSEAGDTYGYTF
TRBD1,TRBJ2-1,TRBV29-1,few,TGCAGCGTTCATACGGACAGGGAGTACAATGAGCAGTTCTTC,CSVHTDREYNEQFF
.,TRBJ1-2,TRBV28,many,TGTGCCAGCAGTTTATGGTCCCAAGGATTGATGCGCTACACCTTC,CASSLWSQGLMRYTF
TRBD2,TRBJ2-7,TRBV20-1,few,TGCAGTGCTGCAACTAGCGGCTCCTACGAGCAGTACTTC,CSAATSGSYEQYF
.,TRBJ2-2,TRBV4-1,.,TGCGCCAGCAGCCAAGTGGTCGGGCGCGGGGAGCTGTTTTTT,CASSQVVGRGELFF
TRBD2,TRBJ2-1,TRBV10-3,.,TGTGCCATCAGTGAGTGGACTAGTGTCCCGGGTGGGGCCTACAATGAGCAGTTCTTC,CAISEWTSVPGGAYNEQFF